The TCR beta chain described here comes from a study of blood T cell repertoires in COVID-19. Participants, about 18 to 90 years old, spanned about 26 US areas. Participants had their cohort set by participant-reported clinical history. Two consecutive negative NP/OP PCR tests, clearance, or resolved symptoms defined Cohort 3 recovery. The CDR3 spans 12 residues. The germline CDR1 and CDR2 sequences are SNHLY and FYNNEI. Deletions cut 8 bases from V and 0 bases from J, with 5 bases between. Original data processing: Estimates of nucleated cell counts were drawn from the amplification of reference gene primers. TCRdb's table, derived via immunoSEQ multiplex PCR, lists solely in-frame clones and lacks some. The V and J calls and clone size come from that table; D and trimming were worked out from the DNA. There are 150,000 to 200,000 clones in the sample; 86% occur only once, and about 9.6% lies in the top ten.

This clone was recorded a few times. The J gene is TRBJ1-3, the V gene TRBV2; no clear D. Sequenced sample: PBMCs or T cells enriched from blood (not recorded which). The clonotype originates from a woman aged 30 to 39 who had recovered from COVID-19. CDR3 bases: TGTGCCAGCCTCCTCTCTGGAAACACCATATATTTT. Translated, it gives CASLLSGNTIYF.